Shown below are 5 T cell receptor beta chains from a single sample sequenced in a study of neurological immune-mediated disorders (dated by TCRdb to about 2019). Libraries were built with 5' RACE. Sequencing was performed on an Illumina HiSeq 2500. TCRdb ran its own pipeline on the public reads, namely fastp trimming at Q25 and MiXCR clone calling, and kept in-frame beta chains. Duplicate CDR3 protein sequences are folded into a single record with the most common DNA and genes. This sample gives about 62,000 distinct CDR3 sequences in total; 4% to 5.5% of them show up just once. Less than 3.5% of the sample comes from the top ten. Input material: PBMCs. All receptors come from a woman aged 45-65 years with multiple sclerosis.

This clonotype appeared many times. The chain is built from TRBV5-1 and TRBJ1-2; TRBD1 matches 10 bases. Germline CDR1 reads SGHRS; CDR2 reads YFSETQ. V trimming: 4 bases; J trimming: 6 bases; junction bases outside the gene matches: 0. CDR3 size: 12 residues. The CDR3 spells CASSDRGHGYTF. CDR3 sequence (DNA): TGCGCCAGCAGCGACAGGGGGCATGGCTACACCTTC.

In this sample, this clonotype turned up many times. The chain combines TRBV7-2 with TRBJ1-1; 9 nucleotides match TRBD1. The CDR3 covers 15 residues. J was trimmed by 5 bases and V by 4 bases; bases with no gene match: 8. Per germline, CDR1 SGHTA and CDR2 FQGNSA. The CDR3 loop reads CASSWTGVPVTEAFF. In nucleotides, the CDR3 is TGTGCCAGCAGCTGGACAGGGGTCCCTGTTACTGAAGCTTTCTTT.

This clonotype was found many times. CDR3 region: CASSSQGTGELFF. The CDR3 nucleotides are TGCGCCAGCAGCTCCCAGGGTACCGGGGAGCTGTTTTTT. The chain joins TRBV5-1 to TRBJ2-2; perhaps TRBD1 as D (5 bases). With 3 bases removed from V and 5 bases from J, the gap between germline ends came to 8 bases. Germline CDR1 SGHRS, CDR2 YFSETQ. This CDR3 region has 13 residues.

The rearrangement joins TRBV5-1 to TRBJ1-4; D not resolved. Germline V gene data show CDR1 as SGHRS and CDR2 as YFSETQ. Trimming took 0 bases from V and 8 from J, leaving 14 bases between them. CDR3 length equals 15 residues. The CDR3 reads CASSLVGGVQEKLFF. CDR3 in DNA: TGCGCCAGCAGCTTGGTGGGAGGCGTACAGGAAAAACTGTTTTTT. Looking up the rest from reference TRBV5-1 and TRBJ1-4 gives the full variable domain: KAGVTQTPRYLIKTRGQQVTLSCSPISGHRSVSWYQQTPGQGLQFLFEYFSETQRNKGNFPGRFSGRQFSNSRSEMNVSTLELGDSALYLCASSLVGGVQEKLFFGSGTQLSVL.

This clonotype was seen many times. The V call is TRBV10-3, the J call TRBJ2-6, with D perhaps matching TRBD1 (6 bases). CDR3 length: 15 residues. CDR1 ENHRY and CDR2 SYGVKD come from the germline V gene. Deletions cut 4 bases from V and 0 bases from J, with 7 bases between. This CDR3 reads CAISGTDSGANVLTF. The CDR3 DNA follows: TGTGCCATCAGTGGGACAGACTCTGGGGCCAACGTCCTGACTTTC.